The source of this T cell receptor beta chain is a study of cytomegalovirus exposure and HLA in healthy donors. About this clone itself: What it recognizes is unknown.

Study-level findings and limits: CMV antigen specificity of three CMV-associated chains was confirmed in vitro. Among TCR beta chains of equal frequency, HLA-associated ones were more clonally expanded in a later analysis.

Germline values: CDR1 SEHNR, CDR2 FQNEAQ (reference sequence). The CDR3 totals 14 residues. V lost 4 bases, J lost 3 bases, and 4 bases stayed unmatched. Use of 60 Vbeta and 13 Jbeta primers characterized the PCR. Assay: immunoSEQ multiplex PCR; the TCRdb copy retains only in-frame clones and omits some. The table has approximately 160,000 clones, more than 70% seen once. The material sequenced was PBMCs. J is TRBJ2-7 and V is TRBV7-9; 9 bases match TRBD2. This clonotype originated in a boy aged 2 to 9 in good health and CMV-seronegative. CDR3 nucleotides: TGTGCCAGCAGCTCTAGCGGGGCGCGCTACGAGCAGTACTTC. Its translation: CASSSSGARYEQYF.